Listed below are T cell receptor beta chains from one sample, sequenced in a study of low-dose radiotherapy and immunotherapy resistance in tumors. MiXCR was run by TCRdb on the reads, yielding one entry per CDR3 protein. Among 75,000 to 95,000 distinct CDR3 sequences listed, 15% to 20% were seen once. Material: PBMCs, obtained before treatment. These receptors were collected from a male donor with prostate cancer. The CDR3 runs from the conserved cysteine through the conserved F or W. A D gene is named only where the DNA matches it firmly. Clone size is not always given. Where it is, it says once, few, many or a class for expanded clones.

TRBJ2-1 | many | TRBV7-6 | - | TGTGCCAGCAGCTTAGTCCGCAATGAGCAGTTCTTC | CASSLVRNEQFF
TRBJ1-1 | many | TRBV14 | TRBD1 | TGTGCCAGCAGCCCCACAGGGGACAGGGGGGCGGCTTTCTTT | CASSPTGDRGAAFF
TRBJ2-7 | many | TRBV15 | - | TGTGCCACCAGCAGAGGTGGGAGCCCGGAGTACGAGCAGTACTTC | CATSRGGSPEYEQYF
TRBJ2-5 | many | TRBV29-1 | - | TGCAGCGTTGAATTCCTCGCAGAGACCCAGTACTTC | CSVEFLAETQYF
TRBJ2-3 | many | TRBV12-5 | TRBD2 | TGTGCTAGTGCCGTGGGACTAGTGGAGGCGGATACGCAGTATTTT | CASAVGLVEADTQYF
TRBJ2-1 | many | TRBV4-3 | TRBD1 | TGCGCCAGCAGCCGAACATACAGGGGCACACACAATGAGCAGTTCTTC | CASSRTYRGTHNEQFF
TRBJ2-1 | many | TRBV24-1 | - | TGTGCCACCAGTGATTTGTCCAAGGCCGGCAATGAGCAGTTCTTC | CATSDLSKAGNEQFF
TRBJ2-3 | - | TRBV28 | - | TGTGCCAGCAGTTCCCGAGCAACCGGAACTAGCACAGATACGCAGTATTTT | CASSSRATGTSTDTQYF
TRBJ2-1 | many | TRBV7-9 | TRBD2 | TGTGCCAGCAGCTTATTGAACGGCGGGAGCTCCTACAATGAGCAGTTCTTC | CASSLLNGGSSYNEQFF
TRBJ1-1 | many | TRBV3-1 | - | TGTGCCAGCAGCCAAGTTCACAGAATGAACACTGAAGCTTTCTTT | CASSQVHRMNTEAFF
TRBJ2-2 | many | TRBV7-2 | - | TGTGCCAGCAGGGCAGGGGGGTACACCGGGGAGCTGTTTTTT | CASRAGGYTGELFF
TRBJ1-1 | many | TRBV19 | - | TGTGCCAGTAGTACAGGGCTTGTGAACACTGAAGCTTTCTTT | CASSTGLVNTEAFF
TRBJ1-4 | many | TRBV5-8 | - | TGTGCCAGCAGCTCCGACGGACGGTTTAATGAAAAACTGTTTTTT | CASSSDGRFNEKLFF